Following are 10 T cell receptor beta chains from one sample sequenced in a study of T cell clones after liver transplantation. Generated by immunoSEQ multiplex PCR, the TCRdb table keeps only in-frame clones and is missing some. This sample has some 80,000 clones, with roughly 80% found just once. Sequencing used CD4+ T cells from blood, obtained roughly 50 months after liver transplant. The source of these receptors is a human patient who received a liver transplant. Part of the T cell pool may stem from the graft donor.

This chain joins TRBV28 and TRBJ2-1; D remains unclear. V gave up 4 bases and J gave up 10 bases, with 8 bases separating them. Germline-derived CDR1 and CDR2 are MDHEN and SYDVKM. The CDR3 spans 11 residues. The CDR3 region has the DNA TGTGCCAGCAGTTCTCCAATAGAGCAGTTCTTC. This translates into CASSSPIEQFF.

This clone was observed a handful of times. The sample has other DNA sequences that encode this CDR3 too. The chain carries TRBV19 and TRBJ1-5; TRBD1 aligns across 11 bases. V dropped 6 bases and J dropped 7; count of bases not matched to a gene: 2. Germline V gene lookup returns CDR1 LNHDA and CDR2 SQIVND (reference sequence). The CDR3 extends over 13 amino acids. CDR3 region: CASSGTGGQPQHF. The CDR3 nucleotides read TGTGCCAGTAGCGGGACAGGGGGGCAGCCCCAGCATTTT.

The chain links TRBV30 to TRBJ2-1; D assignment may be TRBD1 or TRBD2 (6 bases each). CDR3 length: 15 residues. V was shortened by 1 base and J by 8 bases, with 18 bases between the two germline ends. The germline gives CDR1 GTSNPN, CDR2 SVGIG (reference sequence). CDR3 DNA: TGTGCCTGGAGTGAAAGTTTTGGGGGGCGAGATGAGCAGTTCTTC. It codes for CAWSESFGGRDEQFF.

The rearrangement uses TRBV28 and TRBJ2-7; TRBD2 matches at 11 bases. The CDR3 contains 15 residues. The germline gives CDR1 MDHEN, CDR2 SYDVKM. With 5 bases clipped from V and 4 bases from J, the junction kept 7 bases outside the gene matches. The CDR3 reads CASSGGTSGPYEQYF. As DNA, the CDR3 is TGTGCCAGCAGTGGGGGGACTAGCGGTCCTTACGAGCAGTACTTC.

The chain combines TRBV11-3 with TRBJ2-7, with a possible D match to TRBD1 (5 bases). V lost 0 bases and J 2 bases, leaving 14 bases between the germline ends. CDR1 is SGHNT, CDR2 YENEEA, per germline. The CDR3 is 16 amino acids. The CDR3 sequence is CASSLERGPGPYEQYF. The CDR3 DNA is TGTGCCAGCAGCTTAGAAAGGGGCCCAGGTCCCTACGAGCAGTACTTC.

The CDR3 region has the DNA TGTGCTTTACGACAGGAGCCCTACGAGCAGTACTTC. This sequence encodes CALRQEPYEQYF. This chain uses TRBV19 with TRBJ2-7, with D tentatively TRBD1 (6 bases). Germline-derived CDR1 and CDR2 are LNHDA and SQIVND (reference sequence). There are 12 residues in the CDR3.

This chain joins TRBV2 and TRBJ1-5, with D unresolved. Germline loops: CDR1 SNHLY, CDR2 FYNNEI. The length of the CDR3 is 15 residues. The germline V and J ends were trimmed by 6 bases and 11 bases, with 23 bases remaining between them. DNA for the CDR3: TGTGCCAGCAGCGAACACCTGGTGCAAGATACGACCCAGCATTTT. Its translation is CASSEHLVQDTTQHF.

The V gene is TRBV7-3, the J gene TRBJ2-2; possibly TRBD2 for D (5 bases). Trimming cost V 2 bases and J 1 base, with 14 bases left between them. The CDR3 contains 17 residues. Germline CDR1 SGHTA, CDR2 FQGTGA. The CDR3 nucleotides read TGTGCCAGCAGCTTAGGCGGGTCTAACTTGAACACCGGGGAGCTGTTTTTT. It codes for CASSLGGSNLNTGELFF.

The rearrangement links TRBV7-6 to TRBJ2-7; tentative D call: TRBD2 (6 bases). With 5 bases removed from V and 0 bases from J, the gap between germline ends came to 17 bases. Germline CDR1 is SGHVS and CDR2 is FNYEAQ. CDR3 length equals 16 residues. The DNA of the CDR3 is TGTGCCAGCAGCCCTAGGGGACTTCAAGACTCCTACGAGCAGTACTTC. Its translation is CASSPRGLQDSYEQYF.

The V gene is TRBV6-5, the J gene TRBJ1-5; 7 bases fit TRBD1. Germline values: CDR1 MNHEY, CDR2 SVGAGI. This CDR3 spans 14 amino acids. V shed 0 bases, J shed 5 bases, and the junction held 1 base outside the gene matches. The CDR3 sequence: CASSYSRGYQPQHF. The DNA of the CDR3 is TGTGCCAGCAGTTACTCCAGGGGGTATCAGCCCCAGCATTTT.